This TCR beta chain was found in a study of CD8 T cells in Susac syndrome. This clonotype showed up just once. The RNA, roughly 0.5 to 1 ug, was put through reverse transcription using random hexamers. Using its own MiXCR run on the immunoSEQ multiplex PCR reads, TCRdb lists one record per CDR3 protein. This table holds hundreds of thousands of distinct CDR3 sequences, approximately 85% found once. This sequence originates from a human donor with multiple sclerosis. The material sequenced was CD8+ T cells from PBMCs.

CDR3 sequence reads: CASSSPRERDETQYF. CDR3 coding DNA: TGTGCCAGCAGTTCCCCTCGGGAGAGGGATGAGACCCAGTACTTC. This chain connects TRBV28 to TRBJ2-5, with TRBD2 as a possible D gene (6 bases). There are 15 residues in the CDR3. Trimming took 4 bases from V and 5 from J, leaving 17 bases between them. Per the germline V gene, CDR1 is MDHEN and CDR2 is SYDVKM. Full variable domain (outside the CDR3, taken from reference TRBV28 and TRBJ2-5): DVKVTQSSRYLVKRTGEKVFLECVQDMDHENMFWYRQDPGLGLRLIYFSYDVKMKEKGDIPEGYSVSREKKERFSLILESASTNQTSMYLCASSSPRERDETQYFGPGTRLLVL.